Following are 32 T cell receptor beta chains from one sample sequenced in a study of cytotoxic CD8 clonotypes in ibrutinib-treated CLL. TCRdb's copy holds only in-frame clones and misses some; the assay was immunoSEQ multiplex PCR. The sample yields about 130,000 clones, about 79% seen once. The material was PBMCs, obtained after 12 months of ibrutinib treatment. The receptors were gathered from a human donor with chronic lymphocytic leukemia.

The chain joins TRBV11-2 to TRBJ2-3; no firm D call. Germline V CDR1 and CDR2: SGHAT, FQNNGV. The germline V and J ends were trimmed by 4 bases and 5 bases, with 7 bases remaining between them. The CDR3 has 12 residues. The CDR3 coding sequence is TGTGCCAGCAGCTCCAGACGAGATACGCAGTATTTT. As protein: CASSSRRDTQYF.

The chain is built from TRBV28 and TRBJ2-7; D perhaps matches TRBD1 (5 bases). The length of the CDR3 is 14 residues. Germline V gene lookup returns CDR1 MDHEN and CDR2 SYDVKM. V lost 1 base, J lost 4 bases, and 11 bases lay in between. The CDR3 DNA is TGTGCCAGCAGTTTATACGGACACACGTACGAGCAGTACTTC. This encodes CASSLYGHTYEQYF. Drawing the rest from reference TRBV28 and TRBJ2-7, the complete variable domain is DVKVTQSSRYLVKRTGEKVFLECVQDMDHENMFWYRQDPGLGLRLIYFSYDVKMKEKGDIPEGYSVSREKKERFSLILESASTNQTSMYLCASSLYGHTYEQYFGPGTRLTVT.

The chain uses TRBV25-1 and TRBJ1-2; 7 bases line up with TRBD1. This CDR3 spans 14 amino acids. V lost 6 bases and J lost 3; bases outside the gene matches: 7. In germline, CDR1 is MGHDK, CDR2 SYGVNS. CDR3 in DNA: TGTGCCAGCAGCCTGACAGGGCGGGACTATGGCTACACCTTC. This codes for CASSLTGRDYGYTF.

V gene TRBV28 combines with J gene TRBJ2-7; 11 bases map to TRBD1. Germline lookup yields CDR1 MDHEN and CDR2 SYDVKM. Germline trimming cut 2 bases from V and 7 bases from J; bases unmatched to any gene: 7. The CDR3 spans 15 residues. In DNA, the CDR3 is TGTGCCAGCAGTTTACCCGGGACAGGGGGTCGTGAGCAGTACTTC. Encoded protein: CASSLPGTGGREQYF.

This clone appeared a few times. J is TRBJ2-1 and V is TRBV4-1; 11 bases match TRBD2. The CDR3 is made up of 18 amino acids. V was clipped by 1 base and J by 2 bases; unmatched bases: 7. Germline CDR1 reads MGHRA; CDR2 reads YSYEKL. DNA for the CDR3: TGCGCCAGCAGCCAAGGGATACTAGCGGGAGTGGCCTACAATGAGCAGTTCTTC. Residues: CASSQGILAGVAYNEQFF.

The genes are TRBV6-4 and TRBJ2-7; a weak D match, TRBD2 (5 bases). In germline, CDR1 is MRHNA, CDR2 SNTAGT. The V end lost 6 bases, the J end lost 7 bases, and 22 bases lay between the germline ends. This CDR3 has 15 residues. This chain's CDR3 is CASRVWTGKRLEQYF. For the CDR3, the DNA is TGTGCCAGCAGGGTATGGACGGGGAAAAGGTTGGAGCAGTACTTC.

The chain is built from TRBV5-1 and TRBJ1-1; D is perhaps TRBD1 (6 bases). The CDR3 covers 16 residues. Germline V lookup: CDR1 SGHRS, CDR2 YFSETQ. The V end lost 1 base, the J end lost 2 bases, and 15 bases lay between the germline ends. This chain's CDR3 is CASSLYRGQRNTEAFF. In DNA, the CDR3 is TGCGCCAGCAGCTTGTACCGGGGACAACGAAACACTGAAGCTTTCTTT.

The genes are TRBV6-5 and TRBJ2-7; a weak D match, TRBD2 (6 bases). The CDR3 consists of 13 residues. Trimming took off 4 bases at V and 4 bases at J, with 11 bases between the two ends. Germline CDR1 and CDR2: MNHEY and SVGAGI. The CDR3 is CASSLTSRYEQYF. In DNA form, the CDR3 reads TGTGCCAGCAGTTTAACTAGCAGGTACGAGCAGTACTTC.

The V call is TRBV9, the J call TRBJ2-1; tentative D call: TRBD2 (5 bases). Trimming shortened V by 3 bases and J by 0 bases, and 10 bases separated the two germline ends. This CDR3 comprises 15 residues. Germline V gene lookup returns CDR1 SGDLS and CDR2 YYNGEE. In DNA, the CDR3 is TGTGCCAGCAGCGACACGGACTCCTCCTACAATGAGCAGTTCTTC. Translation gives CASSDTDSSYNEQFF.

The chain employs TRBV7-8 and TRBJ1-5; 8 bases are a match to TRBD1. Per the germline V gene, CDR1 is SGHVS and CDR2 is FQNEAQ. Trimming cost V 5 bases and J 4 bases; bases outside gene matches: 7. CDR3 size: 15 residues. The CDR3 here is CASSPSRGPNQPQHF. The DNA of the CDR3 is TGTGCCAGCAGCCCTAGCAGGGGGCCAAATCAGCCCCAGCATTTT.

This chain uses TRBV5-1 with TRBJ2-1; 11 nucleotides agree with TRBD2. V shed 4 bases and J 3 bases; nucleotides not matched to a gene: 3. The CDR3 runs to 15 residues. The germline gives CDR1 SGHRS, CDR2 YFSETQ. The CDR3 sequence: CASSRGTSGYNEQFF. In nucleotides, the CDR3 is TGCGCCAGCAGCAGAGGGACTAGCGGCTACAATGAGCAGTTCTTC.

The gene calls are TRBV18 and TRBJ2-7; 10 bases fit TRBD1. CDR1 is KGHSH and CDR2 is LQKENI in the germline V gene. CDR3 length: 15 amino acids. V dropped 3 bases and J dropped 2; count of bases not matched to a gene: 4. In nucleotides, the CDR3 is TGTGCCAGCTCACCCATCGGGACAGGGGCCTACGAGCAGTACTTC. It codes for CASSPIGTGAYEQYF. The entire variable domain, with the rest obtained from reference TRBV18 and TRBJ2-7, is as follows: NAGVMQNPRHLVRRRGQEARLRCSPMKGHSHVYWYRQLPEEGLKFMVYLQKENIIDESGMPKERFSAEFPKEGPSILRIQQVVRGDSAAYFCASSPIGTGAYEQYFGPGTRLTVT.

The chain combines TRBV7-3 with TRBJ2-7; a possible D gene is TRBD1 (7 bases). V lost 5 bases to trimming and J lost 0 bases, with 23 bases between them. The CDR3 is 18 residues long. Germline CDR1 reads SGHTA; CDR2 reads FQGTGA. The CDR3 DNA reads as TGTGCCAGCAGCCCCCAGGGAGGAGGGACAGCGAGCTCCTACGAGCAGTACTTC. As protein: CASSPQGGGTASSYEQYF.

The CDR3 region has the DNA TGTGCCAGCATCCAAAGGGCAGACTACGAGCAGTACTTC. This sequence encodes CASIQRADYEQYF. The chain employs TRBV28 and TRBJ2-7, with D hard to call. This CDR3 contains 13 residues. Trimming took off 7 bases at V and 3 bases at J, with 13 bases between the two ends. Germline V gene lookup returns CDR1 MDHEN and CDR2 SYDVKM.

The gene calls are TRBV6-5 and TRBJ1-2; D not resolved. The CDR3 runs to 13 residues. The germline V gene has CDR1 MNHEY and CDR2 SVGAGI. The V end was cut by 2 bases, the J end by 3 bases, with 7 bases between. The CDR3 spells CASSYVGDYGYTF. CDR3 coding DNA: TGTGCCAGCAGTTACGTGGGTGACTATGGCTACACCTTC.

This rearrangement joins TRBV5-1 to TRBJ1-3; TRBD1 is a possible D gene (6 bases). Per the germline V gene, CDR1 is SGHRS and CDR2 is YFSETQ. This CDR3 has 16 amino acids. Trimming shortened V by 2 bases and J by 1 base, and 13 bases separated the two germline ends. The CDR3 nucleotides are TGCGCCAGCAGCTTCGACGCAGGGGCGTCTGGAAACACCATATATTTT. This translates into CASSFDAGASGNTIYF.

The gene calls are TRBV11-2 and TRBJ2-1; 7 positions match TRBD2. The J segment lost 5 bases and the V segment lost 3 bases, leaving 7 bases of the junction unmatched. The CDR3 contains 15 residues. Germline-derived CDR1 and CDR2 are SGHAT and FQNNGV. CDR3 nucleotide sequence: TGTGCCAGCAGCTTCCGACTAGCCGCGCACAATGAGCAGTTCTTC. Its translation: CASSFRLAAHNEQFF.

The chain's CDR3 is CASSVATGDSGNTIYF. DNA for the CDR3: TGTGCCAGCAGCGTAGCTACAGGGGATTCTGGAAACACCATATATTTT. V and J are TRBV9 and TRBJ1-3, with TRBD1 matching over 7 bases. Germline V gene sequence: CDR1 SGDLS, CDR2 YYNGEE. With V trimmed by 0 bases and J by 1 base, 4 bases remained unmatched. This CDR3 region has 16 residues.

This chain uses TRBV11-2 with TRBJ2-1; D gene uncertain. The CDR3 length is 14 residues. Germline assignment: CDR1 SGHAT and CDR2 FQNNGV. Trimming removed 1 base from V and 0 bases from J, with 4 bases in between. CDR3 in DNA: TGTGCCAGCAGCTTAGTTATCTCCTACAATGAGCAGTTCTTC. Translated: CASSLVISYNEQFF.

The chain uses TRBV9 and TRBJ2-7, with 8 bases matching TRBD2. The CDR3 sequence is 16 residues long. From germline, CDR1 is SGDLS and CDR2 YYNGEE. Trimming at V came to 4 bases and at J to 4 bases, leaving 13 bases not matched to a gene. The chain's CDR3 is CASSPRGTSMTYEQYF. The CDR3 DNA reads as TGTGCCAGCAGCCCTCGGGGGACTAGTATGACTTACGAGCAGTACTTC.

The gene calls are TRBV7-6 and TRBJ2-7; D is unresolved. The CDR3 runs to 14 residues. V lost 5 bases to trimming and J lost 2 bases, with 13 bases between them. Germline V gene lookup returns CDR1 SGHVS and CDR2 FNYEAQ. CDR3 DNA sequence: TGTGCCAGCAGCGCAAGCCAGGTCGCCTACGAGCAGTACTTC. Translation gives CASSASQVAYEQYF.

Worth noting for this clone: One end of the junction does not line up with germline, which may come from a read error. The chain joins TRBV15 to TRBJ2-5; D is undetermined. Germline CDR1 reads LNHNV; CDR2 reads YYDKDF (reference sequence). This CDR3 region has 15 residues. CDR3 amino acids: CATSSTINPRPRVHF. CDR3 in DNA: TGTGCCACCAGCTCCACTATCAACCCTCGACCAAGAGTGCACTTC.

The chain recombines TRBV18 with TRBJ1-1; D gene ambiguous. V was trimmed by 2 bases and J by 3 bases, leaving 10 bases between them. Germline CDR1 is KGHSH and CDR2 is LQKENI. This CDR3 is built from 14 residues. CDR3 sequence: CASSPESRDTEAFF. CDR3 DNA: TGTGCCAGCTCACCAGAATCAAGAGACACTGAAGCTTTCTTT.

The chain couples TRBV4-3 to TRBJ2-2, with 11 bases fitting TRBD2. V shed 0 bases and J 5 bases; nucleotides not matched to a gene: 5. CDR3 length: 17 amino acids. Germline V gene sequence: CDR1 LGHNA, CDR2 YSLEER. The CDR3 is CASSQELAGVRTGELFF. CDR3 nucleotides: TGCGCCAGCAGCCAAGAACTAGCGGGAGTAAGGACCGGGGAGCTGTTTTTT.

The CDR3 coding sequence is TGCGCCAGCAGCTTGAACCCCGGGACTACCAATCAGGAGCAGTACTTC. Translation gives CASSLNPGTTNQEQYF. The V and J genes are TRBV5-1 and TRBJ2-7; TRBD2 aligns across 7 bases. Germline lookup yields CDR1 SGHRS and CDR2 YFSETQ. The CDR3 is 16 residues long. V was clipped by 1 base and J by 7 bases; unmatched bases: 14.

The rearrangement joins TRBV5-1 to TRBJ2-3; no clear D. Germline loops: CDR1 SGHRS, CDR2 YFSETQ. The germline V and J ends were trimmed by 3 bases and 4 bases, with 6 bases remaining between them. This CDR3 region has 12 residues. In nucleotides, the CDR3 is TGCGCCAGCAGCTCCAGAGCAGATACGCAGTATTTT. Residues: CASSSRADTQYF.

The J gene is TRBJ1-1, the V gene TRBV4-3, with D unclear. Germline CDR1 and CDR2: LGHNA and YSLEER. Trimming took 4 bases from V and 5 from J, leaving 17 bases between them. CDR3 length equals 15 residues. CDR3 sequence reads: CASSPRSQEVTEAFF. The DNA for the CDR3 is TGCGCCAGCAGCCCCCGGTCCCAGGAGGTGACTGAAGCTTTCTTT.

J is TRBJ2-6 and V is TRBV7-3, with D perhaps matching TRBD1 or TRBD2 (5 bases each). In germline, CDR1 is SGHTA, CDR2 FQGTGA. The V gene lost 4 bases and the J gene lost 4 bases, with 11 bases spanning the gap. The CDR3 has 15 residues. The CDR3 loop reads CASSSVGAGANVLTF. The CDR3, as DNA: TGTGCCAGCAGCTCCGTCGGGGCCGGGGCCAACGTCCTGACTTTC.

This sequence joins TRBV5-1 and TRBJ2-3; 10 nucleotides align to TRBD2. V gave up 0 bases and J gave up 2 bases; unmatched junction bases: 6. Germline V gene lookup returns CDR1 SGHRS and CDR2 YFSETQ. This CDR3 is 17 amino acids long. CDR3 loop: CASSLALAGALTDTQYF. Written as DNA, the CDR3 is TGCGCCAGCAGCTTGGCTCTAGCGGGAGCCCTCACAGATACGCAGTATTTT.

V usage is TRBV6-5 and J usage is TRBJ2-7; 8 nucleotides agree with TRBD1. Per the germline V gene, CDR1 is MNHEY and CDR2 is SVGAGI. J was trimmed by 4 bases and V by 6 bases; bases with no gene match: 5. The CDR3 sequence is 13 residues long. The CDR3 protein is CASSRQGIYEQYF. In DNA, the CDR3 is TGTGCCAGCAGCCGACAGGGGATTTACGAGCAGTACTTC.

The chain has TRBV5-1 and TRBJ1-5; TRBD1 matches at 10 bases. The CDR3 totals 18 residues. The germline V gene encodes CDR1 SGHRS and CDR2 YFSETQ. V lost 2 bases, J lost 3 bases, and 11 bases stayed unmatched. CDR3 nucleotide sequence: TGCGCCAGCAGCTTTTTTCCCCAGGGACAGGGGAACAATCAGCCCCAGCATTTT. This translates into CASSFFPQGQGNNQPQHF.

This chain connects TRBV4-3 to TRBJ1-5; 10 positions agree with TRBD1. J gave up 6 bases and V 0 bases, and 5 bases lay outside the gene matches. This CDR3 spans 16 amino acids. Germline loops: CDR1 LGHNA, CDR2 YSLEER. Written as DNA, the CDR3 is TGCGCCAGCAGCCAAGATACGACAGGGGGCACTCAGCCCCAGCATTTT. Encoded protein: CASSQDTTGGTQPQHF.